This T cell receptor beta chain was sequenced for a study of PD-1 blockade in classical Hodgkin lymphoma. The study, taken as a whole, reports: Healthy donors were reported to have higher baseline TCR diversity than newly diagnosed patients. Any patient who commenced nivolumab under 1 year after ASCT was excluded. It was among complete responders that baseline diversity resembled that of newly diagnosed patients.

Note on this clone: Its matching antigen is unknown.

CDR1 and CDR2 from the germline V gene are SEHNR and FQNEAQ (reference sequence). The CDR3 is made up of 15 amino acids. Trimming removed 3 bases from V and 5 bases from J, with 14 bases in between. All the patients suffered relapse after autologous stem cell transplantation, and brentuximab vedotin exposure differed. Patients showed best responses of complete response, partial response or progressive disease. Sequenced by immunoSEQ multiplex PCR; TCRdb stores in-frame clones only, minus some. The table has some 100,000 clones, 80% to 90% seen once. The TCR sequence derives from a human donor with classical Hodgkin lymphoma. This specimen consisted of peripheral blood mononuclear cells (PBMCs), obtained before the second cycle of nivolumab. The V call is TRBV7-9, the J call TRBJ2-1; D gene ambiguous. The CDR3 spells CASSLAVGNNNEQFF. The DNA for the CDR3 is TGTGCCAGCAGCTTGGCGGTGGGGAATAACAATGAGCAGTTCTTC. The variable domain in full, with the rest retrieved from reference TRBV7-9 and TRBJ2-1, is DTGVSQNPRHKITKRGQNVTFRCDPISEHNRLYWYRQTLGQGPEFLTYFQNEAQLEKSRLLSDRFSAERPKGSFSTLEIQRTEQGDSAMYLCASSLAVGNNNEQFFGPGTRLTVL.